A single sample gave rise to the 7 T cell receptor beta chains below, sequenced in a study of cytomegalovirus exposure and HLA in healthy donors. PCR involved 60 Vbeta and 13 Jbeta primers. The table came from immunoSEQ multiplex PCR; TCRdb's copy has only in-frame clones and leaves some out. The sample table includes tens of thousands of clones. The material sequenced was PBMCs. Receptors were obtained from a male donor in good health and CMV-seropositive.

This CDR3 reads CSAGGQGIYEQYF. The CDR3 bases are TGCAGCGCCGGGGGACAGGGGATCTACGAGCAGTACTTC. The chain recombines TRBV29-1 with TRBJ2-7; 10 bases match TRBD1. CDR1 and CDR2 from the germline V gene are SQVTM and ANQGSEA. The CDR3 runs 13 residues. V shed 7 bases, J shed 3 bases, and the junction held 6 bases outside the gene matches.

J is TRBJ2-3 and V is TRBV7-9; 8 bases are a match to TRBD2. The germline V gene has CDR1 SEHNR and CDR2 FQNEAQ (reference sequence). CDR3 size: 16 residues. J lost 2 bases, V lost 4 bases, and 8 bases had no gene match. CDR3 region: CASSSEEREITDTQYF. DNA of the CDR3: TGTGCCAGCAGCTCGGAGGAGCGGGAGATCACAGATACGCAGTATTTT.

This chain links TRBV6-1 with TRBJ1-4; a weak D match, TRBD1 (6 bases). The CDR3 extends over 14 amino acids. Between the trimmed V and J ends, which lost 4 bases and 8 bases, there was a span of 14 bases. Per germline, CDR1 MNHNS and CDR2 SASEGT. CDR3 protein: CASSGSGEGEKLFF. As DNA, the CDR3 is TGTGCCAGCAGTGGCTCAGGGGAAGGGGAAAAACTGTTTTTT.

The J gene is TRBJ2-7, the V gene TRBV9; 14 nucleotides agree with TRBD2. Per the germline V gene, CDR1 is SGDLS and CDR2 is YYNGEE. This CDR3 contains 16 residues. J gave up 5 bases and V 4 bases, and 8 bases lay outside the gene matches. The CDR3 protein is CASSQGLAGVVHEQYF. Here the CDR3 DNA reads TGTGCCAGCAGCCAGGGACTAGCGGGAGTGGTACACGAGCAGTACTTC.

The chain uses TRBV9 and TRBJ2-5, with 9 positions matching TRBD2. J lost 4 bases, V lost 0 bases, and 4 bases had no gene match. This CDR3 contains 15 residues. CDR1 SGDLS and CDR2 YYNGEE come from the germline V gene. DNA for the CDR3: TGTGCCAGCAGCGTAGGCGGGAGGGTGGGAGAGACCCAGTACTTC. Translated, it gives CASSVGGRVGETQYF.

The V call is TRBV5-1, the J call TRBJ1-1; 10 nucleotides line up with TRBD1. V shed 4 bases, J shed 8 bases, and the junction held 8 bases outside the gene matches. Germline assignment: CDR1 SGHRS and CDR2 YFSETQ. This CDR3 region has 14 residues. CDR3 nucleotide sequence: TGCGCCAGCAGCAGCCCAGGGACAGGGGAGGAAGCTTTCTTT. Its translation: CASSSPGTGEEAFF.

V usage is TRBV5-1 and J usage is TRBJ1-1, with D maybe TRBD1 (6 bases). The CDR3 is made up of 11 amino acids. Germline-derived CDR1 and CDR2 are SGHRS and YFSETQ. V was pared by 6 bases and J by 5 bases, with 8 bases between. In nucleotides, the CDR3 is TGCGCCAGCACCGGACAGACTGAAGCTTTCTTT. This sequence encodes CASTGQTEAFF.